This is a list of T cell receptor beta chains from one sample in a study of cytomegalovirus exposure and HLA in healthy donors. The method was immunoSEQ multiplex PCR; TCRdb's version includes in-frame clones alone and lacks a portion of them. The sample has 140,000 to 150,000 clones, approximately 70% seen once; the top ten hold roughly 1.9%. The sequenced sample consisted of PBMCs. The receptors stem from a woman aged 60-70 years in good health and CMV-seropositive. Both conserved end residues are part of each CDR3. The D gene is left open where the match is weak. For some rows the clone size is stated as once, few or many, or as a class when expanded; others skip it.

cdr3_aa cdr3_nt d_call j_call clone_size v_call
CATSAGLAGTVDTQYF TGTGCCACCAGCGCCGGACTAGCGGGAACGGTAGATACGCAGTATTTT TRBD2 TRBJ2-3 NA TRBV15
CASSLGEGRGYTF TGTGCCAGCAGCTTAGGGGAGGGAAGGGGCTACACCTTC NA TRBJ1-2 NA TRBV7-8
CASSERTGGREKLFF TGTGCCAGTAGTGAGAGGACAGGGGGACGAGAAAAACTGTTTTTT TRBD1 TRBJ1-4 NA TRBV19
CASSSYRGGNQYNEQFF TGTGCCAGCAGCTCATACAGGGGTGGGAACCAATACAATGAGCAGTTCTTC TRBD1 TRBJ2-1 NA TRBV7-6
CASSLGGTSAYEQYF TGCGCCAGCAGCCTGGGTGGGACTAGCGCCTACGAGCAGTACTTC TRBD2 TRBJ2-7 NA TRBV5-1
CASSPLGGGYGYTF TGCGCCAGCAGCCCCTTGGGAGGGGGCTATGGCTACACCTTC NA TRBJ1-2 few TRBV4-1
CASSSDRYFTEAFF TGTGCCAGTAGCTCCGACAGATACTTCACTGAAGCTTTCTTT NA TRBJ1-1 NA TRBV19
CASSETGSQPQHF TGTGCCAGCAGTGAAACAGGGAGTCAGCCCCAGCATTTT NA TRBJ1-5 few TRBV6-1
CASSMGDRDYGYTF TGTGCCAGTAGTATGGGGGACAGAGACTATGGCTACACCTTC TRBD1 TRBJ1-2 NA TRBV19
CAWNRRSSYEQYF TGTGCCTGGAACAGGAGAAGCTCCTACGAGCAGTACTTC NA TRBJ2-7 NA TRBV30
CSAPNQGIGFF TGCAGTGCGCCGAATCAGGGTATAGGTTTCTTT NA TRBJ1-1 NA TRBV20-1
CASSQPGTGQRGGYTF TGCGCCAGCAGCCAACCCGGGACAGGCCAGAGGGGTGGCTACACCTTC TRBD1 TRBJ1-2 NA TRBV4-1
CSARLGGSDYNEQFF TGCAGCGCAAGGTTAGGCGGGAGTGATTACAATGAGCAGTTCTTC TRBD2 TRBJ2-1 NA TRBV29-1
CASSLGDRAEKLFF TGTGCCAGCAGCTTGGGGGACAGGGCGGAAAAACTGTTTTTT TRBD1 TRBJ1-4 few TRBV7-9
CASGTSGASSYNEQFF TGCGCCAGCGGGACTAGCGGGGCCAGCTCCTACAATGAGCAGTTCTTC TRBD2 TRBJ2-1 NA TRBV5-1
CASSSGQGALNTEAFF TGCGCCAGCAGCTCAGGACAGGGGGCGTTGAACACTGAAGCTTTCTTT TRBD1 TRBJ1-1 NA TRBV5-1
CASSVVWTDRYEQYF TGTGCCAGCAGCGTAGTTTGGACAGATAGATACGAGCAGTACTTC NA TRBJ2-7 NA TRBV9
CASSLGTGGYSNQPQHF TGTGCCAGCAGCTTAGGGACAGGGGGCTATAGCAATCAGCCCCAGCATTTT TRBD1 TRBJ1-5 NA TRBV7-9
CASSLESGGHQPQHF TGTGCCAGCAGCTTAGAATCGGGGGGGCATCAGCCCCAGCATTTT NA TRBJ1-5 few TRBV11-2
CASGTGYHQPQHF TGTGCCAGCGGGACAGGTTACCATCAGCCCCAGCATTTT TRBD1 TRBJ1-5 few TRBV2